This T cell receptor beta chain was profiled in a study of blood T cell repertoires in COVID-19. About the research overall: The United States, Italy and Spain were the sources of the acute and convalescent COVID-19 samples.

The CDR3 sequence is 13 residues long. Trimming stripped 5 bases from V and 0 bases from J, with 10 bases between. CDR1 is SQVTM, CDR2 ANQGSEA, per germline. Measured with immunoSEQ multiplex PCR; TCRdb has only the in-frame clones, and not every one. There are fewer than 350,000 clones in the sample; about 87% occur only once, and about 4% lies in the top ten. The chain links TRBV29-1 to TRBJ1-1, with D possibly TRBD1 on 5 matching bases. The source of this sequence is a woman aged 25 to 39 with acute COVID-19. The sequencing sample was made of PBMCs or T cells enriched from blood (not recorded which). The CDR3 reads CSVLQEMNTEAFF. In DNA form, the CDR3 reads TGCAGCGTTCTACAGGAAATGAACACTGAAGCTTTCTTT.